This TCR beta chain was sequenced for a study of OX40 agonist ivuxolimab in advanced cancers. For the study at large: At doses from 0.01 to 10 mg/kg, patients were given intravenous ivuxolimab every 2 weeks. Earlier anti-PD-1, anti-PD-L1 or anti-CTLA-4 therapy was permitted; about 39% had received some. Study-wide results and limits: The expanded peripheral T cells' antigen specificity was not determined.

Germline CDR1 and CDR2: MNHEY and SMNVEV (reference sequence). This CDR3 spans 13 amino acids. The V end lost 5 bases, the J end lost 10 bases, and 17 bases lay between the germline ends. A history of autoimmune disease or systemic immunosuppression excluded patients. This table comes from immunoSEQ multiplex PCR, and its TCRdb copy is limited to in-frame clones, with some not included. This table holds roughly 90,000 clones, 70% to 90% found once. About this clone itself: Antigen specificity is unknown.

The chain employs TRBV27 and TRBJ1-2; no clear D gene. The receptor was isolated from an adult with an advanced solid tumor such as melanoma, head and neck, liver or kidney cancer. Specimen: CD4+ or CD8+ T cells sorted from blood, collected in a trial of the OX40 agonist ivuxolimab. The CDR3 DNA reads TGTGCCAGCAGTGTCTCGGGTGGTTTCGTCTACACCTTC. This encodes CASSVSGGFVYTF.